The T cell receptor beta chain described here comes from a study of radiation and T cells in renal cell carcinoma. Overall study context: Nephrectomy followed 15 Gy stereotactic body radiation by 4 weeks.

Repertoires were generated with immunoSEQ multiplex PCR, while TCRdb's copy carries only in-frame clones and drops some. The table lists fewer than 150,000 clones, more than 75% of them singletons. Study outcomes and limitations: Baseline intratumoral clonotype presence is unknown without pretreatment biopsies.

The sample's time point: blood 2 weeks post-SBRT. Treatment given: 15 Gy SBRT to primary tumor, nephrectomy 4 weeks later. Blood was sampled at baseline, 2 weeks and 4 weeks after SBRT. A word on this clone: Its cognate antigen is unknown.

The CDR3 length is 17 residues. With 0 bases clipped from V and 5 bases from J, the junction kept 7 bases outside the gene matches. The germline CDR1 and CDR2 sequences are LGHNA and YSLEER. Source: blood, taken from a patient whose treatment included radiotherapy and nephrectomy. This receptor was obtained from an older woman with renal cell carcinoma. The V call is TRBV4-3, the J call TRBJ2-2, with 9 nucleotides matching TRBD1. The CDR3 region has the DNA TGCGCCAGCAGCCAAGATCATAACAGGGGGCGTACCGGGGAGCTGTTTTTT. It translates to CASSQDHNRGRTGELFF.